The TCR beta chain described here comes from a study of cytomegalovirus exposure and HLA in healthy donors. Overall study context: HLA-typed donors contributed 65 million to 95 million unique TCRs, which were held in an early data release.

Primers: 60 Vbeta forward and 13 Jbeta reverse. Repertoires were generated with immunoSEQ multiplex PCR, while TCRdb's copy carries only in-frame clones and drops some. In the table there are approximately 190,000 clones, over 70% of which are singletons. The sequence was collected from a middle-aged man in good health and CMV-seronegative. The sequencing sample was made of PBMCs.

CDR3 coding DNA: TGTGCCAGCAGTTTTGGCGGGGGCCTCGATGAGCAGTTCTTC. Encoded protein: CASSFGGGLDEQFF. The genes are TRBV27 and TRBJ2-1; maybe TRBD2 (7 bases). V was trimmed by 3 bases and J by 8 bases, leaving 14 bases between them. CDR3 length equals 14 residues. CDR1 is MNHEY and CDR2 is SMNVEV in the germline V gene (reference sequence).